This T cell receptor beta chain was recovered during a study of CD8 T cells in ankylosing spondylitis. CDR3 length: 11 amino acids. Trimming pared 4 bases from V and 2 bases from J, leaving 5 bases between. CDR1 and CDR2 (germline): SQVTM, ANQGSEA. 5'-RACE, quantitative and with molecular barcodes, yielded the TCR beta libraries. In TCRdb, the 5' RACE reads were re-called with MiXCR into one record per CDR3 protein. The sample holds about 200,000 distinct CDR3 sequences; roughly 13% are singletons and the top ten take 16%. This clonotype was seen a few times. This TCR derives from a male donor with ankylosing spondylitis or in good health (not recorded which). The chain employs TRBV29-1 and TRBJ1-1; D gene ambiguous. Sequenced material: blood, either unsorted or a sorted T cell fraction (not recorded which). CDR3: CSVVVNTEAFF. CDR3 DNA: TGCAGCGTTGTAGTTAACACTGAAGCTTTCTTT.